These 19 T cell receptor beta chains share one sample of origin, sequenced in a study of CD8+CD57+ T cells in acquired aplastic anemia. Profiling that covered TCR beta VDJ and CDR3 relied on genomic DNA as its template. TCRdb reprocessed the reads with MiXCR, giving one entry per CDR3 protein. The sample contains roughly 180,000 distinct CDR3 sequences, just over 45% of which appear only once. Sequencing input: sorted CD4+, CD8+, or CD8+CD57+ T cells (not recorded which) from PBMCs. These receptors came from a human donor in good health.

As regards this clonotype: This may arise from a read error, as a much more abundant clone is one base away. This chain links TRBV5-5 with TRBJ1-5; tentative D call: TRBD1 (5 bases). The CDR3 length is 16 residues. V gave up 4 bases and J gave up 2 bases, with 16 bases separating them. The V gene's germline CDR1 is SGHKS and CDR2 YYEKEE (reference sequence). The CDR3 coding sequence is TGTGCCAGCAGCGCGGGGACCGAGGGAGGCAATCAGCCCCAGCATTTT. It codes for CASSAGTEGGNQPQHF.

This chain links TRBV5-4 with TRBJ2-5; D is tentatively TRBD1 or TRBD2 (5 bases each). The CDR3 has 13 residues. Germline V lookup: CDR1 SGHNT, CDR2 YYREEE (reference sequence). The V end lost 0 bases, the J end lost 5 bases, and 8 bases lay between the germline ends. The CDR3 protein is CASSLGREETQYF. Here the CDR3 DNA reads TGTGCCAGCAGCTTGGGCAGGGAGGAGACCCAGTACTTC. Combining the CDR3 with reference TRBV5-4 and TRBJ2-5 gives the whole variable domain ETGVTQSPTHLIKTRGQQVTLRCSSQSGHNTVSWYQQALGQGPQFIFQYYREEENGRGNFPPRFSGLQFPNYSSELNVNALELDDSALYLCASSLGREETQYFGPGTRLLVL.

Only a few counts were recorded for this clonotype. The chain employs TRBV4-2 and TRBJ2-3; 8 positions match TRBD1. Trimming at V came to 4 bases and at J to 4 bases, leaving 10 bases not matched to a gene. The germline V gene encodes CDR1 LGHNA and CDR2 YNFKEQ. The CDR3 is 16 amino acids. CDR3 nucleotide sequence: TGTGCCAGCAGCCGTAAAAAGACAGGGGACTCAGATACGCAGTATTTT. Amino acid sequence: CASSRKKTGDSDTQYF.

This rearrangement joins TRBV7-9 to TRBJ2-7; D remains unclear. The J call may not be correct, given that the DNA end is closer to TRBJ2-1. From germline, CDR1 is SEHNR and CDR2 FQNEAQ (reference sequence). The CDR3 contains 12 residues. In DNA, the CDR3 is TGTGCCAGCAGCTCAGTCTCCTACGAGCAGTTCTTC. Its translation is CASSSVSYEQFF.

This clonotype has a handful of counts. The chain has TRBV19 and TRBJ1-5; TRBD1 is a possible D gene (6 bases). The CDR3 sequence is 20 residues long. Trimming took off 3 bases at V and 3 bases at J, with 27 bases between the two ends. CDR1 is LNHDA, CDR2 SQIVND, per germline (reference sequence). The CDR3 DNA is TGTGCCAGTAGTATTGGGTGGGGGGGCGCTGAGATAAGGATCAATCAGCCCCAGCATTTT. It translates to CASSIGWGGAEIRINQPQHF.

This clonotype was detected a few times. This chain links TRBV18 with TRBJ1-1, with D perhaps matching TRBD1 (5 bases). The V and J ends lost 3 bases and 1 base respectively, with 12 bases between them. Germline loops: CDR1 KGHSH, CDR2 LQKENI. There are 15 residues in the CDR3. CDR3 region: CASSPLTVRNTEAFF. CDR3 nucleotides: TGTGCCAGCTCACCTTTGACAGTGCGGAACACTGAAGCTTTCTTT.

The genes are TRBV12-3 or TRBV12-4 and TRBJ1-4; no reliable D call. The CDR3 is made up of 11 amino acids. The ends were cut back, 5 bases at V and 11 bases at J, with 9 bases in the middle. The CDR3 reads CASSPSGKLFF. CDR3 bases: TGTGCCAGCAGTCCCTCCGGGAAACTGTTTTTT.

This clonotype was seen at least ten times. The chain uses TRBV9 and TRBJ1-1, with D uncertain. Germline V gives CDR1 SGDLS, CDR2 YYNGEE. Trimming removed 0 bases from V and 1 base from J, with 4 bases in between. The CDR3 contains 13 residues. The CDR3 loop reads CASSVATNTEAFF. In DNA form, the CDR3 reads TGTGCCAGCAGCGTAGCCACGAACACTGAAGCTTTCTTT.

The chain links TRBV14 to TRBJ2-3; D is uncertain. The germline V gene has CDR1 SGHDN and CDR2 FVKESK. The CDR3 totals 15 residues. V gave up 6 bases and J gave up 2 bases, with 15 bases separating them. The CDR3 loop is CASSDASFITDTQYF. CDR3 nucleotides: TGTGCCAGCAGTGACGCCTCCTTTATCACAGATACGCAGTATTTT.

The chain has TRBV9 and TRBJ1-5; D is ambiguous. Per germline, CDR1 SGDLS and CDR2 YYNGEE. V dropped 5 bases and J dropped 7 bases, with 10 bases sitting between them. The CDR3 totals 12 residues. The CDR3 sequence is CASRLNGQPQHF. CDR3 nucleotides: TGTGCCAGCAGACTAAACGGACAGCCCCAGCATTTT.

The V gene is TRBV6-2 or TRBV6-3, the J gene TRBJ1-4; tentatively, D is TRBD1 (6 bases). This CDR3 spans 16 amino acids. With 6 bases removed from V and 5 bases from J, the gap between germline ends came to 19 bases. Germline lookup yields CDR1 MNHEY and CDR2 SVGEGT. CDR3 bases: TGTGCCAGCAGAATCCGACGGGGACAACCCAATGAAAAACTGTTTTTT. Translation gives CASRIRRGQPNEKLFF.

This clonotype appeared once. CDR3: CSVGTSGSHNEQFF. The CDR3 DNA reads TGCAGCGTGGGGACTAGCGGGAGTCACAATGAGCAGTTCTTC. V is TRBV29-1 and J is TRBJ2-1; 14 bases are shared with TRBD2. Germline V CDR1 and CDR2: SQVTM, ANQGSEA. The CDR3 has 14 residues. V lost 6 bases to trimming and J lost 5 bases; unmatched junction nucleotides: 3.

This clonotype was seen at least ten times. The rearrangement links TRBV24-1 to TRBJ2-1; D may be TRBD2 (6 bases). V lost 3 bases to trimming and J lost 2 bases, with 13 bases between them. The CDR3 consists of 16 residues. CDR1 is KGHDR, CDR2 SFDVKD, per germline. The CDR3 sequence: CATSDPAGDTYNEQFF. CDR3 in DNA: TGTGCCACCAGTGATCCAGCGGGCGATACCTACAATGAGCAGTTCTTC.

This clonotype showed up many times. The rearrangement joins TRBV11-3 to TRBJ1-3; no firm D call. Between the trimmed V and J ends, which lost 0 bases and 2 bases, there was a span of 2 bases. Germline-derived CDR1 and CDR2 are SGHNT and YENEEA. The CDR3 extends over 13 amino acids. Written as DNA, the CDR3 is TGTGCCAGCAGCTTAGAAGCTGGAAACACCATATATTTT. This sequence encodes CASSLEAGNTIYF.

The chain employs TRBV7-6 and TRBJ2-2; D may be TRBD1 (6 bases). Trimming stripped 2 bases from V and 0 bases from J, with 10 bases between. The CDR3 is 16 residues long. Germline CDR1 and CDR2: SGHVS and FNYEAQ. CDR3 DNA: TGTGCCAGCAGCTTATCACAGGGCGCGAACACCGGGGAGCTGTTTTTT. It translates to CASSLSQGANTGELFF.

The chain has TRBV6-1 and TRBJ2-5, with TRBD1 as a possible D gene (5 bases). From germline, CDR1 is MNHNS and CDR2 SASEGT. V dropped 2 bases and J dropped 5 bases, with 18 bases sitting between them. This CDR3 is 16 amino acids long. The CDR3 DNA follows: TGTGCCAGCAGTGAACGTATGCGACAGTCCGGCGAGACCCAGTACTTC. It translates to CASSERMRQSGETQYF.

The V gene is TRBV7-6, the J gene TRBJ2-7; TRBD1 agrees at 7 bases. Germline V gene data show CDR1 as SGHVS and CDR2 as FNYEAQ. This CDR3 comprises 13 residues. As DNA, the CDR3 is TGTGCTCACAGGGGCCGAAGCTCCTACGAGCAGTACTTC. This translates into CAHRGRSSYEQYF.

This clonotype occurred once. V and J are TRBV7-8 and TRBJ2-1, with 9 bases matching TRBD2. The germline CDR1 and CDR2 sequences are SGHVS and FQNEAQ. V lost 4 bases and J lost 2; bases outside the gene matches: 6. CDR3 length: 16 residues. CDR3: CASSWGLASAYNEQFF. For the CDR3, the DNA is TGTGCCAGCAGCTGGGGACTAGCCTCCGCCTACAATGAGCAGTTCTTC.

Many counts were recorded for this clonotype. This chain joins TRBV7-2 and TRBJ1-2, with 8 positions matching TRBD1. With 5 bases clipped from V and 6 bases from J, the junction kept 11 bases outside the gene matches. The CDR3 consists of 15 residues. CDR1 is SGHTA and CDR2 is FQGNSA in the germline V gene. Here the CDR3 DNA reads TGTGCCAGCAGCCGGCGACCAGGGGGCGCAAATGGCTACACCTTC. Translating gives CASSRRPGGANGYTF.